Listed below are T cell receptor beta chains from one sample, sequenced in a study of OX40 agonist ivuxolimab in advanced cancers. Profiled with immunoSEQ multiplex PCR; TCRdb holds only in-frame clones, not every one. Of roughly 50,000 clones in the sample, 85% to 90% were seen once. Sequences were derived from CD4+ or CD8+ T cells sorted from blood, sampled in a trial of the OX40 agonist ivuxolimab. The receptors come from an adult with an advanced solid tumor such as melanoma, head and neck, liver or kidney cancer. Both conserved end residues are part of each CDR3. D genes are given only for firm matches. Rows give clone size only sometimes, using once, few, many, or a class for an expanded clone.

D gene,J gene,clone size,V gene,CDR3 protein
NA,TRBJ1-1,NA,TRBV11-2,CASSLLAGAENTEAFF
NA,TRBJ1-2,NA,TRBV5-1,CASSLGSVQRIYGYTF
TRBD1,TRBJ2-5,once,TRBV5-1,CASSSGQGRETQYF
TRBD1,TRBJ2-3,NA,TRBV12-5,CASGSGTGSDTQYF
NA,TRBJ2-3,NA,TRBV29-1,CSANGPRGPTDTQYF
NA,TRBJ1-1,few,TRBV18,CASSPQGPNTEAFF
NA,TRBJ2-7,NA,TRBV27,CASSLEAWGGGEQYF
NA,TRBJ1-1,NA,TRBV5-1,CASSITGSDTEAFF
TRBD2,TRBJ2-7,NA,TRBV5-5,CASSLVLAASQYF
NA,TRBJ1-4,NA,TRBV6-6,CASSPRPNEKLFF
NA,TRBJ2-3,few,TRBV30,CAWSVHGADFTDTQYF
NA,TRBJ1-4,once,TRBV19,CASRFPGSVEKLFF
TRBD2,TRBJ2-3,few,TRBV7-2,CASSTRGTSGGPADTQYF
TRBD1,TRBJ2-5,NA,TRBV5-4,CASSLRQGARETQYF
TRBD1,TRBJ2-1,NA,TRBV6-1,CASSEPGTGGPYNEQFF
TRBD1,TRBJ1-6,NA,TRBV5-6,CASSGLTGRNSPLHF
NA,TRBJ2-2,NA,TRBV7-2,CASSLDRGRVLFF
NA,TRBJ1-4,once,TRBV5-6,CASSLPAGKLFF
NA,TRBJ2-3,NA,TRBV6-1,CASSEEGGLSTDTQYF
NA,TRBJ2-2,NA,TRBV7-2,CASSLGGLNTGELFF
NA,TRBJ1-2,NA,TRBV2,CASSLLREANYGYTF
NA,TRBJ1-2,NA,TRBV6-1,CASLLLDSSGYTF
NA,TRBJ1-2,NA,TRBV9,CASSPRSRFGGYTF
TRBD2,TRBJ2-1,NA,TRBV7-9,CASSLARVLALHEQFF
TRBD1,TRBJ1-1,NA,TRBV6-1,CASRLGQGNEAFF
NA,TRBJ1-2,NA,TRBV5-1,CASSPTRQGIYGYTF
NA,TRBJ1-2,once,TRBV19,CASRRLQGRYGYTF
NA,TRBJ2-6,NA,TRBV30,CAWSQGSGANVLTF
TRBD2,TRBJ2-1,NA,TRBV19,CASSISASGVFYNEQFF
NA,TRBJ2-1,NA,TRBV7-8,CASSLRWGTEQFF
TRBD2,TRBJ2-2,once,TRBV10-3,CAISEVRLAGNTGELFF
TRBD2,TRBJ2-5,NA,TRBV5-1,CASSLAGGQETQYF
NA,TRBJ2-1,NA,TRBV5-3,CARTDRNEQFF
NA,TRBJ1-3,NA,TRBV19,CASTYPGHGNTIYF
NA,TRBJ2-3,NA,TRBV5-1,CASSLNRAHTDTQYF
NA,TRBJ2-3,NA,TRBV5-1,CASARGALTDTQYF
NA,TRBJ2-1,once,TRBV7-6,CASSLGPGLYNEQFF
TRBD1,TRBJ1-5,NA,TRBV5-1,CASSLAPTGGGQPQHF
TRBD2,TRBJ2-5,NA,TRBV5-1,CASSLGTTQETQYF
NA,TRBJ2-4,NA,TRBV5-4,CASSLVQGVAKNIQYF
NA,TRBJ2-1,once,TRBV6-6,CASSYGGRGNEQFF
TRBD2,TRBJ2-5,NA,TRBV5-6,CASSLRLAGGLETQYF
TRBD1,TRBJ2-7,NA,TRBV18,CASSPEGQGSYEQYF
NA,TRBJ1-2,NA,TRBV5-1,CASSLGEFGGYTF